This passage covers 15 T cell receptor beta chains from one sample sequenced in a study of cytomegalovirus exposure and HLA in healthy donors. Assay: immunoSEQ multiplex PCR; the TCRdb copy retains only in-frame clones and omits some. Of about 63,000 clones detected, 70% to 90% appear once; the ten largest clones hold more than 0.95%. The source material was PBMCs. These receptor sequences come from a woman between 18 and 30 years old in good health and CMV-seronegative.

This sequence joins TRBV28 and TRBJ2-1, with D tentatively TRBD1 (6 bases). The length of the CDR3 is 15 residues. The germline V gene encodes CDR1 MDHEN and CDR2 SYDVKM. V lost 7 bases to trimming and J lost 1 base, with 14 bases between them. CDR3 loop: CASKLGQLSYNEQFF. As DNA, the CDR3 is TGTGCCAGCAAACTTGGACAGCTTTCCTACAATGAGCAGTTCTTC.

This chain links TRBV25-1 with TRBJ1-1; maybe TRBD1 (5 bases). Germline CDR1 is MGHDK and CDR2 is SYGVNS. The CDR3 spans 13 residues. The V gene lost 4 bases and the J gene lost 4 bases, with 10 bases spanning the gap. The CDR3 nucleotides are TGTGCCAGCAGTGCCAGGGAAGGCACTGAAGCTTTCTTT. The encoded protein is CASSAREGTEAFF.

This CDR3 is CASSSGLAGMETQYF. The DNA of the CDR3 is TGTGCCAGCAGCTCCGGACTAGCGGGTATGGAGACCCAGTACTTC. The chain uses TRBV6-1 and TRBJ2-5, with TRBD2 matching over 11 bases. Germline lookup yields CDR1 MNHNS and CDR2 SASEGT. V lost 6 bases to trimming and J lost 5 bases; unmatched junction nucleotides: 8. The CDR3 length is 15 residues.

The CDR3 DNA reads as TGCGCCAGTTCCGAGGGACAGCTGAACACTGAAGCTTTCTTT. Its protein is CASSEGQLNTEAFF. This chain joins TRBV5-1 and TRBJ1-1, with 7 bases lining up with TRBD1. There are 14 residues in the CDR3. CDR1 is SGHRS and CDR2 is YFSETQ in the germline V gene. The V gene end was trimmed by 8 bases and the J gene end by 0 bases; junction bases not matched to a gene: 7.

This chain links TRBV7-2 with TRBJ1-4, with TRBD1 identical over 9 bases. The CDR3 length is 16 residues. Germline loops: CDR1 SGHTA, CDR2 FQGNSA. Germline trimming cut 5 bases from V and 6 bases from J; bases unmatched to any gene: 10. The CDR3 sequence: CASSPRPGQGYEKLFF. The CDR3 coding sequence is TGTGCCAGCAGCCCACGCCCGGGACAGGGATATGAAAAACTGTTTTTT. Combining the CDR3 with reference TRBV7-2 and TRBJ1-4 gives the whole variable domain GAGVSQSPSNKVTEKGKDVELRCDPISGHTALYWYRQSLGQGLEFLIYFQGNSAPDKSGLPSDRFSAERTGGSVSTLTIQRTQQEDSAVYLCASSPRPGQGYEKLFFGSGTQLSVL.

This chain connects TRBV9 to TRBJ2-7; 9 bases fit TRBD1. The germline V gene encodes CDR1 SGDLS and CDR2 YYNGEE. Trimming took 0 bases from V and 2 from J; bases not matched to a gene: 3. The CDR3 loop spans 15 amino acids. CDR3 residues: CASSVDGTGPYEQYF. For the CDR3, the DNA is TGTGCCAGCAGCGTAGACGGGACAGGGCCCTACGAGCAGTACTTC.

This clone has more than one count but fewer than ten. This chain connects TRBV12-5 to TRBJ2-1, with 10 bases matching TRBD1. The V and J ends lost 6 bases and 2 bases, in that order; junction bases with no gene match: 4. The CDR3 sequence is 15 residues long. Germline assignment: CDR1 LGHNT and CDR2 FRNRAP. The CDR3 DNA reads TGTGCTAGTGGCTCCGGACAGGGGGCCTACAATGAGCAGTTCTTC. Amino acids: CASGSGQGAYNEQFF. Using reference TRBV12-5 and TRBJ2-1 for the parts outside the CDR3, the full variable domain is DARVTQTPRHKVTEMGQEVTMRCQPILGHNTVFWYRQTMMQGLELLAYFRNRAPLDDSGMPKDRFSAEMPDATLATLKIQPSEPRDSAVYFCASGSGQGAYNEQFFGPGTRLTVL.

The CDR3 here is CASSATGGRAFF. The DNA of the CDR3 is TGTGCCAGCAGCGCGACAGGGGGCCGAGCTTTCTTT. V and J are TRBV7-9 and TRBJ1-1; 10 positions match TRBD1. The length of the CDR3 is 12 residues. Germline V gene lookup returns CDR1 SEHNR and CDR2 FQNEAQ (reference sequence). Trimming took 5 bases from V and 10 from J; bases not matched to a gene: 4.

Written as DNA, the CDR3 is TGTGCCAGCAGCTTAGCGGGAGATTATGGGTACGAGCAGTACTTC. Translated, it gives CASSLAGDYGYEQYF. J is TRBJ2-7 and V is TRBV7-2; D is perhaps TRBD2 (5 bases). V was clipped by 0 bases and J by 4 bases, with 13 bases between them. Germline V gene lookup returns CDR1 SGHTA and CDR2 FQGNSA. This CDR3 has 15 amino acids.

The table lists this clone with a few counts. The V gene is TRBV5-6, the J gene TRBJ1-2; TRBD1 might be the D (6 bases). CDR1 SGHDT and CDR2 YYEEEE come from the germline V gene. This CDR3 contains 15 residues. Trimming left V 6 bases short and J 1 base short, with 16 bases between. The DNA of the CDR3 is TGTGCCAGCACCCTATCACAGGGTTTTAACTATGGCTACACCTTC. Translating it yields CASTLSQGFNYGYTF.

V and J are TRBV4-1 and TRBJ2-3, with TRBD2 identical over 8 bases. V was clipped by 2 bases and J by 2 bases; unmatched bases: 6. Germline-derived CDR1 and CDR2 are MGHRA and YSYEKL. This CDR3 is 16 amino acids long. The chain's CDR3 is CASSQQLAEPTDTQYF. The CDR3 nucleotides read TGCGCCAGCAGCCAACAACTAGCGGAGCCCACAGATACGCAGTATTTT.

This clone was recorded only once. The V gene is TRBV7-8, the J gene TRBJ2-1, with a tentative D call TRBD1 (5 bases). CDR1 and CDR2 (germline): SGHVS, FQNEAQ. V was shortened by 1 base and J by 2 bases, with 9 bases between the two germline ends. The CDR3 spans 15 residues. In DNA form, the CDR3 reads TGTGCCAGCAGCTTAGAGCAGGGCGCCTACAATGAGCAGTTCTTC. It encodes CASSLEQGAYNEQFF.

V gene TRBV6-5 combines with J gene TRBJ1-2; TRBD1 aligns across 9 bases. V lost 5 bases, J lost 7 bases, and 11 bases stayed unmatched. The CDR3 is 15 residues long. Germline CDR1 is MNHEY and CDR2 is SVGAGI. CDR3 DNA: TGTGCCAGCAGTAAACCCACGGGACAGGGCTTTGGCTACACCTTC. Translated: CASSKPTGQGFGYTF.

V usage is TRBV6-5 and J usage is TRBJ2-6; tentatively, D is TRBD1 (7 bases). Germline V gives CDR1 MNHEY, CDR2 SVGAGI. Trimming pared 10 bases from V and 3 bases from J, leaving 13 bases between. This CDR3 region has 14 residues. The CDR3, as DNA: TGTGCCACAAGGAGGGGGCTTGGGGCCAACGTCCTGACTTTC. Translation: CATRRGLGANVLTF.

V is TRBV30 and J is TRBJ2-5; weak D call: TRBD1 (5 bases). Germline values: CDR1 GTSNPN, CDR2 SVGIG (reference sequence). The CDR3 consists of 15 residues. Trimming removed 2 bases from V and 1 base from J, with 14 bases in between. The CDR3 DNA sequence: TGTGCCTGGAGTCCCATGGGGCAGTTCCAAGAGACCCAGTACTTC. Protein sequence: CAWSPMGQFQETQYF.